These 19 T cell receptor beta chains originate from one sample sequenced in a study of T-cell memory formation after mild COVID-19. TCRdb recomputed calls from the 5' RACE reads with MiXCR, one row per CDR3 protein. The table lists about 200,000 distinct CDR3 sequences, 9% to 10% of them singletons, with 3.5% to 4% in the top ten. The sequenced material came from PBMCs or a T cell subset sorted from them (not recorded which). The source of these receptors is a man aged 18 to 35 who had mild COVID-19 (a few samples of this study predate the infection). Cell type and time point are not known.

This clonotype showed up many times. V usage is TRBV11-2 and J usage is TRBJ2-2; D may be TRBD1 (5 bases). The length of the CDR3 is 16 residues. Germline V CDR1 and CDR2: SGHAT, FQNNGV. Trimming took 2 bases from V and 4 from J, leaving 14 bases between them. The CDR3 here is CASSLRLDRATGELFF. In nucleotides, the CDR3 is TGTGCCAGCAGCTTAAGACTTGACAGAGCCACCGGGGAGCTGTTTTTT.

This chain uses TRBV5-5 with TRBJ1-3, with no clear D. The CDR3 runs to 11 residues. The V end was cut by 0 bases, the J end by 15 bases, with 10 bases between. The germline V gene encodes CDR1 SGHKS and CDR2 YYEKEE (reference sequence). The CDR3: CASSLGPGPYF. The CDR3 coding sequence is TGTGCCAGCAGCTTGGGCCCGGGTCCATATTTT. The whole variable domain, filled in from reference TRBV5-5 and TRBJ1-3, reads DAGVTQSPTHLIKTRGQQVTLRCSPISGHKSVSWYQQVLGQGPQFIFQYYEKEERGRGNFPDRFSARQFPNYSSELNVNALLLGDSALYLCASSLGPGPYFGEGSWLTVV.

This sequence joins TRBV7-2 and TRBJ2-3; D possibly corresponds to TRBD1 (6 bases). The CDR3 runs 15 residues. V gave up 5 bases and J gave up 3 bases, with 15 bases separating them. In germline, CDR1 is SGHTA, CDR2 FQGNSA. This CDR3 is CASSPDRTRTDTQYF. In nucleotides, the CDR3 is TGTGCCAGCAGCCCCGACAGGACGAGGACAGATACGCAGTATTTT.

This clonotype was picked up a small number of times. V and J are TRBV7-2 and TRBJ2-3; tentative D call: TRBD2 (5 bases). V lost 3 bases, J lost 7 bases, and 11 bases lay in between. Germline V gene data show CDR1 as SGHTA and CDR2 as FQGNSA. This CDR3 is built from 13 residues. The CDR3 nucleotides read TGTGCCAGCAGCTTCGGGAATCCAAATACGCAGTATTTT. It translates to CASSFGNPNTQYF.

The chain has TRBV19 and TRBJ2-2, with D maybe TRBD1 (6 bases). The CDR3 sequence is 14 residues long. Germline values: CDR1 LNHDA, CDR2 SQIVND (reference sequence). V shed 9 bases and J shed 9 bases, with 20 bases lying between them. CDR3 in amino acids: CASLGDTNIRELFF. The CDR3 bases are TGTGCCAGCCTCGGGGACACCAACATAAGGGAGCTGTTTTTT.

This clonotype came up a few times. The chain links TRBV5-1 to TRBJ1-1; 8 bases agree with TRBD1. From germline, CDR1 is SGHRS and CDR2 YFSETQ. The CDR3 loop spans 16 amino acids. J was trimmed by 1 base and V by 4 bases; bases with no gene match: 9. In nucleotides, the CDR3 is TGCGCCAGCAGCCCGGGGGCAGGGGGCCCGAACACTGAAGCTTTCTTT. It is translated as CASSPGAGGPNTEAFF.

This clonotype was detected many times. The V gene is TRBV5-4, the J gene TRBJ1-1, with a weak D call TRBD1 (5 bases). Germline V gene lookup returns CDR1 SGHNT and CDR2 YYREEE (reference sequence). Trimming took 3 bases from V and 5 from J, leaving 14 bases between them. CDR3 length: 14 residues. CDR3 sequence (DNA): TGTGCCAGCAGCTCCGGGACCTCAGGGACTGAAGCTTTCTTT. This encodes CASSSGTSGTEAFF.

DNA for the CDR3: TGCAGTGCTCCCCAGCGGGGGGGCCTCCGGTACAATGAGCAGTTCTTC. It codes for CSAPQRGGLRYNEQFF. The rearrangement joins TRBV20-1 to TRBJ2-1; 10 bases are shared with TRBD2. CDR1 DFQATT and CDR2 SNEGSKA come from the germline V gene (reference sequence). This CDR3 comprises 16 residues. The V segment lost 5 bases and the J segment 4 bases; nucleotides outside the gene matches: 11.

The chain joins TRBV14 to TRBJ2-7, with D possibly matching TRBD2 (5 bases). Germline V lookup: CDR1 SGHDN, CDR2 FVKESK. Trimming shortened V by 4 bases and J by 3 bases, and 16 bases separated the two germline ends. This CDR3 has 15 residues. The CDR3: CASSPSGRQVYEQYF. CDR3 coding DNA: TGTGCCAGCAGCCCTAGTGGGAGACAAGTCTACGAGCAGTACTTC.

The J gene is TRBJ2-3, the V gene TRBV3-1; D is unclear. Per the germline V gene, CDR1 is LGHDT and CDR2 is YNNKEL (reference sequence). This CDR3 region has 13 residues. The germline V and J ends were trimmed by 2 bases and 7 bases, with 10 bases remaining between them. This CDR3 is CASSQTKQNTQYF. The CDR3 nucleotides read TGTGCCAGCAGCCAAACCAAGCAAAATACGCAGTATTTT.

The sample holds a few counts of this clonotype. J is TRBJ2-7 and V is TRBV4-1; D remains unclear. Germline CDR1 is MGHRA and CDR2 is YSYEKL. The CDR3 spans 15 residues. With 3 bases removed from V and 2 bases from J, the gap between germline ends came to 14 bases. CDR3: CASSHRWTSTYEQYF. The CDR3, as DNA: TGCGCCAGCAGCCACCGATGGACGTCCACCTACGAGCAGTACTTC.

The CDR3 protein is CASSLIGHEQYV. DNA for the CDR3: TGTGCCAGCAGCTTAATTGGGCACGAGCAGTACGTC. The V and J genes are TRBV7-9 and TRBJ2-7; the D is unclear. Trimming removed 2 bases from V and 5 bases from J, with 7 bases in between. The CDR3 covers 12 residues. Germline assignment: CDR1 SEHNR and CDR2 FQNEAQ (reference sequence).

This clonotype was seen at least ten times. The V and J genes are TRBV5-1 and TRBJ2-7; D remains ambiguous. The CDR3 runs 13 residues. Trimming removed 4 bases from V and 1 base from J, with 9 bases in between. The V gene's germline CDR1 is SGHRS and CDR2 YFSETQ. This chain's CDR3 is CASSPVGSYEQYF. DNA of the CDR3: TGCGCCAGCAGCCCGGTAGGGTCCTACGAGCAGTACTTC.

V usage is TRBV3-1 and J usage is TRBJ2-1, with TRBD2 matching over 14 bases. Germline CDR1 and CDR2: LGHDT and YNNKEL (reference sequence). J gave up 7 bases and V 4 bases, and 6 bases lay outside the gene matches. CDR3 size: 16 residues. The CDR3 here is CASSRLTSGGANEQFF. DNA for the CDR3: TGTGCCAGCAGCCGTCTGACTAGCGGGGGGGCGAATGAGCAGTTCTTC.

This clonotype was detected only a few times. The chain recombines TRBV20-1 with TRBJ1-1; TRBD1 is a possible D gene (5 bases). In germline, CDR1 is DFQATT, CDR2 SNEGSKA (reference sequence). The CDR3 has 14 residues. Trimming removed 6 bases at V and 0 bases at J, with 14 bases between. The CDR3 sequence is CSARRGGMNTEAFF. CDR3 nucleotide sequence: TGCAGTGCCCGCCGGGGGGGAATGAACACTGAAGCTTTCTTT.

This clonotype was picked up many times. This rearrangement joins TRBV7-2 to TRBJ2-1, with D hard to call. Trimming took off 5 bases at V and 2 bases at J, with 13 bases between the two ends. This CDR3 has 15 amino acids. Germline loops: CDR1 SGHTA, CDR2 FQGNSA. This CDR3 reads CASSHSRAAYNEQFF. In DNA, the CDR3 is TGTGCCAGCAGCCACAGTAGGGCAGCCTACAATGAGCAGTTCTTC.

The chain uses TRBV4-3 and TRBJ1-1; D remains ambiguous. V was shortened by 1 base and J by 5 bases, with 11 bases between the two germline ends. Germline V gene data show CDR1 as LGHNA and CDR2 as YSLEER. The CDR3 is 14 residues long. The CDR3: CASSQGIKSTEAFF. For the CDR3, the DNA is TGCGCCAGCAGCCAAGGTATAAAATCTACTGAAGCTTTCTTT.

This clonotype was picked up a small number of times. This chain uses TRBV11-2 with TRBJ2-7, with D unclear. Germline V gene data show CDR1 as SGHAT and CDR2 as FQNNGV. This CDR3 region has 13 residues. V lost 0 bases and J lost 2, with 5 bases in between. CDR3 DNA sequence: TGTGCCAGCAGCTTAGATCCGCCCTACGAGCAGTACTTC. Encoded protein: CASSLDPPYEQYF.

V and J are TRBV7-2 and TRBJ2-1; D gene uncertain. Germline V gives CDR1 SGHTA, CDR2 FQGNSA. There are 14 residues in the CDR3. Trimming shortened V by 10 bases and J by 5 bases, and 18 bases separated the two germline ends. CDR3 in DNA: TGTGCCACGCATCCTTCCGGGCCCGACAATGAGCAGTTCTTC. Its translation: CATHPSGPDNEQFF.